This TCR beta chain appears in the sequencing data of a study of CD8+ T cells in alopecia areata. From germline, CDR1 is SGHRS and CDR2 YFSETQ. Trimming at V came to 0 bases and at J to 1 base, leaving 1 base not matched to a gene. The CDR3 covers 15 residues. Study-wide results and caveats: Tofacitinib significantly decreased scalp clonality and expanded CD8+ clones among top 100. Many expanded lesional clones stayed in scalp and blood while on tofacitinib.

Reverse transcribed after extraction, RNA yielded cDNA as the sequencing template. Only in-frame clones appear in the TCRdb table, and some are missing; sequencing was by immunoSEQ multiplex PCR. The sample lists under 350,000 clones, more than 45% occurring once. As concerns this clone: The target antigen is unknown.

This sample's treatment: oral pan-JAK inhibitor, 5-10 mg twice daily. The chain combines TRBV5-1 with TRBJ1-1, with 9 bases matching TRBD1. This TCR derives from a human donor with alopecia areata. The source material was CD4+ T cells sorted from blood, sampled at week 24, from a patient treated with tofacitinib. The CDR3 bases are TGCGCCAGCAGCTTGGGACAGGGGGAGAACACTGAAGCTTTCTTT. Protein product: CASSLGQGENTEAFF.